The rows below give T cell receptor beta chains drawn from one sample of a study of molecular identifiers for immune sequencing clone quantification. Using its own MiXCR run on the PCR reads, TCRdb lists one record per CDR3 protein. The sample shows about 640,000 distinct CDR3 sequences, less than 20% of them seen only once. Sequencing used naive CD8+ T cells from blood, with Jurkat cell RNA spiked in. The receptors shown here come from a human donor in good health. Some libraries in this study had Jurkat cell RNA spiked in. Each CDR3 is given with its conserved first and last residue. The D gene is left open where the match is weak. The size of a clone is reported for some rows only, either as once, few or many, or as a class for expanded clones.

j_call	d_call	clone_size	v_call	cdr3_nt	cdr3_aa
TRBJ2-5	TRBD2	many	TRBV5-5	TGTGCCAGCAGCGATGTAGGACTAGGGCAAGAGACCCAGTACTTC	CASSDVGLGQETQYF
TRBJ2-3	TRBD2	-	TRBV7-9	TGTGCCAGCAGCTTCCCAGCGGGAGGAAGTAAGTTTACAGATACGCAGTATTTT	CASSFPAGGSKFTDTQYF
TRBJ2-2	-	many	TRBV14	TGTGCCAGCAGCCAATTTTTTACCGGGGAGCTGTTTTTT	CASSQFFTGELFF
TRBJ2-2	-	many	TRBV30	TGTGCCTGGAGTGGAGGATCGTCCGGGGAGCTGTTTTTT	CAWSGGSSGELFF
TRBJ2-3	-	many	TRBV30	TGTGCCTGGAGTGTATTAACGCTAGATACGCAGTATTTT	CAWSVLTLDTQYF
TRBJ2-7	-	-	TRBV28	TGTGCCAGCAGTCTACGACATAGGCCTTACGAGCAGTACTTC	CASSLRHRPYEQYF
TRBJ2-3	-	-	TRBV4-3	TGCGCCAGCAGCCAAGAAGTCGGGTGGGTGACAGATACGCAGTATTTT	CASSQEVGWVTDTQYF
TRBJ2-5	TRBD2	few	TRBV20-1	TGCAGTGCTAGAGATGGGGGGGTTTCGTACCAAGAGACCCAGTACTTC	CSARDGGVSYQETQYF
TRBJ2-5	-	few	TRBV11-2	TGTGCCAGCAGCCTACCGGCGGGGACAAATCAAGAGACCCAGTACTTC	CASSLPAGTNQETQYF
TRBJ2-3	-	many	TRBV6-5	TGTGCCAGCAGTCTATTATCCTGGACAGATACGCAGTATTTT	CASSLLSWTDTQYF
TRBJ2-1	-	-	TRBV28	TGTGCCAGCAGCTTATCCCAGATCTACAATGAGCGGTTCTTC	CASSLSQIYNERFF
TRBJ1-1	-	many	TRBV19	TGTGCCAGTAGTATCATGGGGAACACTGAAGCTTTCTTT	CASSIMGNTEAFF
TRBJ2-5	-	many	TRBV27	TGTGCCAGTGCCCTACAAGGAGGGTTAGAGACCCAGTACTTC	CASALQGGLETQYF
TRBJ1-1	-	many	TRBV24-1	TGTGCCACCAGTGAATCTGACGGCGAAGCTTTCTTT	CATSESDGEAFF
TRBJ2-1	TRBD2	few	TRBV29-1	TGCAGCGTGGATAGCGGGGGGCATTGGAGGGAGCAGTTCTTC	CSVDSGGHWREQFF
TRBJ2-7	-	many	TRBV7-2	TGTGCCAGCAGCTTGGGGGCAGGGGAGACCTACGAGCAGTACTTC	CASSLGAGETYEQYF
TRBJ2-7	-	many	TRBV7-6	TGTGCCAGCAGCTTGATAGCATCCGAGCAGTACTTC	CASSLIASEQYF
TRBJ2-3	TRBD1	many	TRBV25-1	TGTGCCAGCAGTGATTGGACAGGCGATTCTAGCACAGATACGCAGTATTTT	CASSDWTGDSSTDTQYF
TRBJ2-5	-	many	TRBV30	TGTGCCTGGGGTACGGGGACTGGAGTCATGGAGACCCAGTACTTC	CAWGTGTGVMETQYF
TRBJ2-1	-	-	TRBV2	TGTGCCTGCAGTGAAACAAAGTACAATGAGCAGTTCTTC	CACSETKYNEQFF
TRBJ2-7	TRBD2	many	TRBV27	TGTGCCAGCAGTCCGCGGGGGGCGAGCTCCTACGAGCAGTACTTC	CASSPRGASSYEQYF
TRBJ1-2	TRBD1	many	TRBV4-1	TGCGCCAGCAGCCCGCAGGGGGAGAACTATGGCTACACCTTC	CASSPQGENYGYTF
TRBJ2-7	TRBD2	many	TRBV20-1	TGCAGTGCTAGAGATCTCTTAGCGGGAGCTGAAGAGCAGTACTTC	CSARDLLAGAEEQYF
TRBJ2-1	-	many	TRBV6-5	TGTGCCAGCAGTTACACCTATTACAATGAGCAGTTCTTC	CASSYTYYNEQFF
TRBJ2-7	TRBD1	many	TRBV6-6	TGTGCCAGCAGTTACTCGACAGGGAGCTCCTACGAGCAGTACTTC	CASSYSTGSSYEQYF
TRBJ2-5	-	many	TRBV30	TGTGCCTGGAGTGTAGGCGGTTCGGGGACCCAGTACTTC	CAWSVGGSGTQYF
TRBJ2-6	TRBD1	many	TRBV6-2/TRBV6-3	TGTGCCAGCAGCACGGACAGGGTTGATGCTGGGGCCAACGTCCTGACTTTC	CASSTDRVDAGANVLTF
TRBJ2-5	TRBD2	few	TRBV5-6	TGTGCCAGCAGCTTGGCCTTGGTGCTAGCGGGTTCCCGGGGGGAGACCCAGTACTTC	CASSLALVLAGSRGETQYF
TRBJ1-3	-	-	TRBV11-2	TGTGCCAGCAGCTTCGATTTGAGGCCCGGGAACACCATATATTTT	CASSFDLRPGNTIYF
TRBJ1-1	-	few	TRBV5-6	TGTGCCAGCAGCTTGGACGGGGGCGGCGACACTGAAGCTTTCTTT	CASSLDGGGDTEAFF
TRBJ2-1	TRBD2	-	TRBV20-1	TGCAGTGCCGCATCGGGACTAGCGGATTACAATGAGCAGTTCTTC	CSAASGLADYNEQFF
TRBJ2-5	TRBD1	-	TRBV5-6	TGTGCCCGCAGCTTGGTGACAGGGATAGGAGAGACCCAGTACTTC	CARSLVTGIGETQYF
TRBJ2-6	TRBD1	many	TRBV2	TGTGCCAGCAGCCCGGAGACAGGGATAGTGTCTGGGGCCAACGTCCTGACTTTC	CASSPETGIVSGANVLTF
TRBJ2-1	TRBD2	few	TRBV24-1	TGTGCCACCAGTGACTCACTAGCGGGAGGGGGCGATGAGCAGTTCTTC	CATSDSLAGGGDEQFF
TRBJ2-3	-	many	TRBV28	TGTGCCAGCAGTTCGGACTTCACAGATACGCAGTATTTT	CASSSDFTDTQYF
TRBJ2-5	TRBD1	few	TRBV28	TGTGCCAGCAGTTTATCCCTCGGACAGGGGGCAGGGGGGACCCAGTACTTC	CASSLSLGQGAGGTQYF
TRBJ2-7	TRBD1	-	TRBV5-1	TGCGCCAGCAGCTTGATGCCGGGACAGGGTTTCTACGAGCAGTACTTC	CASSLMPGQGFYEQYF
TRBJ2-7	-	many	TRBV15	TGTGCCACCAGCGGGGTTACCTACGAGCAGTACTTC	CATSGVTYEQYF
TRBJ2-3	TRBD1	few	TRBV2	TGTGCCAGCAGAAGACAGGGTTCGGGCACAGATACGCAGTATTTT	CASRRQGSGTDTQYF
TRBJ1-5	TRBD1	many	TRBV28	TGTGCCAGCAGTTCCGGGACAGGCGAGAATCAGCCCCAGCATTTT	CASSSGTGENQPQHF
TRBJ1-3	-	few	TRBV3-1	TGTGCCAGCAGCCTCAGAGGACTGTGGGAATACTCTGGAAACACCATATATTTT	CASSLRGLWEYSGNTIYF
TRBJ1-1	-	many	TRBV9	TGTGCCGGGGACGGACTCCTCGTTACTGAAGCTTTCTTT	CAGDGLLVTEAFF
TRBJ2-1	TRBD1	-	TRBV7-9	TGTGCCAGCAGCCTTATAACAGGGGACGAGCAGTTCTTC	CASSLITGDEQFF